The present TCR beta chain was sequenced within a study of cytomegalovirus exposure and HLA in healthy donors (dated by TCRdb to the late 2010s). Concerning the study at large: According to a later analysis, one platform produced both the roughly 130 validation repertoires and the 720 or so repertoires of the first cohort. The study aimed to test whether signatures of past pathogen exposure could be identified by cataloging public T cell receptors. Besides the first cohort of approximately 710 subjects, a separate validation cohort made up of roughly 120 different subjects was used. To predict cytomegalovirus infection status, the study combined high-throughput TCR immunosequencing, statistical association of individual TCRs with disease status, and machine learning. Study-wide findings and limitations: A few of the identified cytomegalovirus-associated TCR beta chains were confirmed in vitro to be specific for cytomegalovirus antigens. Across donors, most TCR sequences were observed very rarely, whereas some public TCRs were present in many individuals. A total of roughly 160 TCR beta chains were listed by the study as associated with cytomegalovirus. The validation cohort had no HLA typing available for a later analysis, so co-occurrence within that cohort was assessed over all 120 or so repertoires. The classifier was reported to diagnose cytomegalovirus status with high specificity and sensitivity in both the original cohort and the validation cohort. It was suggested by the authors that the approach could potentially be generalized to other disease states and immunological phenotypes. Subsequent analysis determined that TCRs grouped into clusters in the first cohort also showed a tendency toward co-occurrence across the 120 validation repertoires, and approximately 93% of cluster scores exceeded 0.

The library was produced with the immunoSEQ multiplex PCR assay. Regarding the original processing steps: A statistical classification framework was built for diagnosing cytomegalovirus status from the catalog of TCR beta chain sequences. The immuneACCESS repertoire file appears here via TCRdb, limited to in-frame rearrangements. These files lack a portion of the clones; in checked studies, under half of the deficit traces to unresolved V genes, and the cause of the others is not known. V and J calls and clone size are copied from that table; D and trimming were computed from the DNA. The sample table records tens of thousands of clones; 70% to 90% of these occur just once. 2.5% to 3% of the sample rests with the top ten. The donors belonged to the validation cohort of approximately 130 subjects, which was separate from the approximately 700-subject first cohort. The junction carries 14 bases between V and J, which are trimmed by 4 bases and 1 base respectively. Spanning cysteine to phenylalanine, the CDR3 consists of 17 amino acids. Of all the DNA, just the CDR3 is kept, 51 bases in frame from base 1. CDR1 and CDR2 were assigned from the germline V gene as SGHTA and FQGTGA.

This clone was counted a few times. It lacks a known antigen. There are no base qualities to consult, and no much larger clone falls within one base. The material sequenced was PBMCs. Here the chain combines TRBV7-3 and TRBJ2-6; the D region possibly corresponds to TRBD1 (6 bases align). The origin of this receptor is a man younger than 45 in good health and CMV-seronegative. The bases read TGTGCCAGCAGCTCCACAGGGAGAGGGTCTGGGGCCAACGTCCTGACTTTC. This gives the protein CASSSTGRGSGANVLTF.